The subject of this entry is one TCR beta chain. Its matching antigen is unknown. The source of the sample is a study of Ad26.COV2.S vaccination and SARS-CoV-2 variants. Study at large: Dosing was one shot or two shots 56 days apart.

The germline gives CDR1 LGHDT, CDR2 YNNKEL (reference sequence). The trim removed 4 bases at V and 1 base at J, leaving 6 bases unmatched. CDR3 length: 15 residues. Generated by immunoSEQ multiplex PCR, the TCRdb table keeps only in-frame clones and is missing some. The data show roughly 420,000 clones, 89% seen once. The treatment is: around 19 received Ad26.COV2.S at low or high dose, single or two shots; 5 received placebo; per-sample allocation not given. Samples were taken on day 63 after the first vaccine or placebo injection. General observations from the study: Substantial post-vaccination breadth of spike-specific CD8+ and CD4+ T cell responses was reported. It was vaccine recipients, not placebo recipients, who had the higher spike-specific TCR breadth. The TCR-based breadth and depth measures might underestimate overall T cell responses.

This sequence joins TRBV3-1 (or the pseudogene TRBV3-2) and TRBJ2-5; TRBD2 agrees at 7 bases. Sequencing used peripheral blood, obtained in a trial of Ad26.COV2.S vaccine versus placebo. The TCR was taken from a person aged 18-60 years who received the Ad26.COV2.S COVID-19 vaccine or a placebo. The CDR3 loop reads CASSPASGLQETQYF. The CDR3 DNA is TGTGCCAGCAGCCCCGCTAGCGGTCTCCAAGAGACCCAGTACTTC.